The sequence of this TCR beta chain was determined in a study of T cell responses to AZD1222 COVID-19 vaccine. Regarding the study as a whole: The number of AZD1222 recipients seropositive at baseline was only five or six.

This clone has a handful of counts. Antigen specificity is unknown. CDR3 length: 13 residues. V shed 1 base and J 6 bases; nucleotides not matched to a gene: 0. In germline, CDR1 is SGDLS, CDR2 YYNGEE. The protocol was immunoSEQ multiplex PCR, while the TCRdb copy is restricted to in-frame clones and leaves out a portion. The sample comprises 200,000 or so clones, approximately 90% of which are singletons, and 0.99% rests with the top ten. The sample was peripheral blood, taken on day 0 of AZD1222 vaccination. The gene calls are TRBV9 and TRBJ2-1, with 8 bases identical to TRBD2. The receptor was isolated from an adult in good health. CDR3 bases: TGTGCCAGCAGCGTACGGGGGGGCAATGAGCAGTTCTTC. Amino acid sequence: CASSVRGGNEQFF. Combining the CDR3 with reference TRBV9 and TRBJ2-1 gives the whole variable domain DSGVTQTPKHLITATGQRVTLRCSPRSGDLSVYWYQQSLDQGLQFLIQYYNGEERAKGNILERFSAQQFPDLHSELNLSSLELGDSALYFCASSVRGGNEQFFGPGTRLTVL.